This TCR beta chain originates from a study of T-cell reconstitution after alpha-beta-depleted transplantation in children. The study, taken as a whole, reports: In patients about two months after transplant, alpha-beta T cells reportedly arose from several hundred expanded graft clones. T-cell counts and diversity at one year following transplant were attributed mainly to newly produced T cells.

Germline-derived CDR1 and CDR2 are SEHNR and FQNEAQ (reference sequence). The CDR3 loop spans 11 amino acids. With 5 bases removed from V and 9 bases from J, the gap between germline ends came to 9 bases. Unique molecular identifiers were incorporated during preparation of the TCRbeta library. Via MiXCR, TCRdb re-called the PCR reads, giving one row per CDR3 protein. Here the sample spans fewer than 350,000 distinct CDR3 sequences, around 10% being singletons. This clonotype came up many times. Its specificity is unknown. J is TRBJ2-3 and V is TRBV7-9, with D perhaps matching TRBD1 (5 bases). The specimen was PBMCs, collected before TCRalphabeta/CD19-depleted stem cell transplant. This TCR was recovered from a boy under three years old with acute myeloid leukemia, due to receive a stem cell transplant. CDR3 loop: CASSDSETQYF. The CDR3 bases are TGTGCCAGCAGCGACAGCGAAACGCAGTATTTT.